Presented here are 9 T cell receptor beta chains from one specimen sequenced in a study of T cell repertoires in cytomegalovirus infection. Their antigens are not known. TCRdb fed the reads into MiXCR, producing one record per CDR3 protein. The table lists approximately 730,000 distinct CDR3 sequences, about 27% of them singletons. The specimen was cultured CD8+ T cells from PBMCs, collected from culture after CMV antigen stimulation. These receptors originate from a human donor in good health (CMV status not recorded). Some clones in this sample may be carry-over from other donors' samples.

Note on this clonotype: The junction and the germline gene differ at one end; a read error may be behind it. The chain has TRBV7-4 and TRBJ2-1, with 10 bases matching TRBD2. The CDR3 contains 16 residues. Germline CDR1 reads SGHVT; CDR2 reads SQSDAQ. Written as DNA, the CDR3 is TGTGTCAGCAGCCAGACTAGCGGGCCGCCCTACAATGAGCAGTTCTTC. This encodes CVSSQTSGPPYNEQFF.

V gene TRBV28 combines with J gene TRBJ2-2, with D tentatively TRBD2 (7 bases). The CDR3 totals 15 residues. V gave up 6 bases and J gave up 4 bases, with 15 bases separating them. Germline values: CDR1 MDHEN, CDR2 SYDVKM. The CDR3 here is CASSLVGGPTGELFF. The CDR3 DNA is TGTGCCAGCAGCTTGGTCGGGGGGCCCACCGGGGAGCTGTTTTTT.

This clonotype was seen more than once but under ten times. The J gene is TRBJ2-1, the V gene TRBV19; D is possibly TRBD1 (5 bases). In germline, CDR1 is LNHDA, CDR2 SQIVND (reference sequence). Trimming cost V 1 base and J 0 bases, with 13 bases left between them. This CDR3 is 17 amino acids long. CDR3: CASSIVGPDSSYNEQFF. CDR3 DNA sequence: TGTGCCAGTAGTATAGTAGGGCCAGACAGCTCCTACAATGAGCAGTTCTTC.

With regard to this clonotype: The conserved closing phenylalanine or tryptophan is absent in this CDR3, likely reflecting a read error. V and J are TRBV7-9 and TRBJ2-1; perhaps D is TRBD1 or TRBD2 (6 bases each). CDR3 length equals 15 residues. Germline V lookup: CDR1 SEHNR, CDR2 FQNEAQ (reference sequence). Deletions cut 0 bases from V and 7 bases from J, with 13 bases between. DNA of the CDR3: TGTGCCAGCAGCTTAGCGCTAAGGGGGGATAATGAGCAGTTCTCC. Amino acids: CASSLALRGDNEQFS.

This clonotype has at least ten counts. The CDR3 nucleotides are TGTGCCAGCAGCTCGGGACTAGCGGGGGTTATCCAAGAGACCCAGTACTTC. Translating it yields CASSSGLAGVIQETQYF. This sequence joins TRBV7-2 and TRBJ2-5; 14 nucleotides agree with TRBD2. The CDR3 is made up of 17 amino acids. Per germline, CDR1 SGHTA and CDR2 FQGNSA. V shed 4 bases, J shed 1 base, and the junction held 5 bases outside the gene matches.

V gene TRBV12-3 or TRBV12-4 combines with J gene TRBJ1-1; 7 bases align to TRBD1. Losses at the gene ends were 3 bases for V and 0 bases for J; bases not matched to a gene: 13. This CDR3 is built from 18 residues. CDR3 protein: CASSFLNPGQSMNTEAFF. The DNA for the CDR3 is TGTGCCAGCAGTTTCCTAAACCCGGGACAGTCAATGAACACTGAAGCTTTCTTT.

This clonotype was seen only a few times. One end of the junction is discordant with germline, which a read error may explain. Here the CDR3 reads CASSPLGSSGTQYF. Written as DNA, the CDR3 is TGTGCTAGCAGCCCATTGGGGTCTAGCGGCACGCAGTATTTT. The genes are TRBV7-7 and TRBJ2-3, with TRBD2 identical over 7 bases. CDR3 length equals 14 residues. Germline V gene lookup returns CDR1 SSHAT and CDR2 FNYEAQ (reference sequence).

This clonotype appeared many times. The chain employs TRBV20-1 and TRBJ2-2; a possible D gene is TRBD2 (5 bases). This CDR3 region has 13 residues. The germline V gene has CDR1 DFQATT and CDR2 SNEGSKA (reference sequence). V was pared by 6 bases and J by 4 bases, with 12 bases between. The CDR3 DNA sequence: TGCAGTGCCCCCTCGGGGTTCACCGGGGAGCTGTTTTTT. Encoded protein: CSAPSGFTGELFF.

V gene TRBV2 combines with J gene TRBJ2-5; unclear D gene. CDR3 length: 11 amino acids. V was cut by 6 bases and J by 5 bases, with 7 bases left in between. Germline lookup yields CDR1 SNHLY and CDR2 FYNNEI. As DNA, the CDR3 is TGTGCCAGCAGAACGTCCGAGACCCAGTACTTC. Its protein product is CASRTSETQYF.